These 13 T cell receptor beta chains share one sample of origin, sequenced in a study of T-cell reconstitution after alpha-beta-depleted transplantation in children. Unique molecular identifiers were built into the TCRbeta library. Each CDR3 protein is one row after TCRdb ran MiXCR on the PCR reads. This sample has a few hundred thousand distinct CDR3 sequences, with roughly 7.8% found just once. Their antigen targets remain unknown. Study-wide points: Diversity and T-cell counts at one year after transplant derived mostly from new T cells.

This material consisted of peripheral blood, taken 360 days after TCRalphabeta/CD19-depleted stem cell transplant. The receptors were gathered from a female patient aged 2-10 years who had a stem cell transplant for Fanconi anemia, so the T cells may come from the graft donor.

The chain is built from TRBV7-7 and TRBJ2-5; D is unclear. Trimming shortened V by 2 bases and J by 5 bases, and 9 bases separated the two germline ends. The CDR3 runs 13 residues. Germline V CDR1 and CDR2: SSHAT, FNYEAQ (reference sequence). CDR3 in amino acids: CASSLSLWETQYF. In nucleotides, the CDR3 is TGTGCCAGCAGCTTAAGTCTGTGGGAGACCCAGTACTTC. Full variable domain (outside the CDR3, taken from reference TRBV7-7 and TRBJ2-5): GAGVSQSPRYKVTKRGQDVTLRCDPISSHATLYWYQQALGQGPEFLTYFNYEAQPDKSGLPSDRFSAERPEGSISTLTIQRTEQRDSAMYRCASSLSLWETQYFGPGTRLLVL.

This clonotype has at least ten counts. The rearrangement links TRBV4-3 to TRBJ2-3, with D possibly being TRBD2 (5 bases). Trimming removed 5 bases at V and 1 base at J, with 10 bases between. Germline loops: CDR1 LGHNA, CDR2 YSLEER. The CDR3 has 14 amino acids. CDR3 protein: CASSNFGGTDTQYF. The CDR3 DNA sequence: TGCGCCAGCAGCAACTTCGGGGGCACAGATACGCAGTATTTT.

This clonotype was detected ten times or more. The chain joins TRBV12-3 or TRBV12-4 to TRBJ1-2; no reliable D call. Trimming removed 3 bases at V and 7 bases at J, with 9 bases between. This CDR3 comprises 12 residues. CDR3 in DNA: TGTGCCAGCAGTTTCGAGCTTGGTGGCTACACCTTC. This codes for CASSFELGGYTF.

The sample holds many counts of this clonotype. The chain combines TRBV7-3 with TRBJ2-3; perhaps TRBD1 as D (6 bases). The CDR3 contains 15 residues. Deletions cut 3 bases from V and 2 bases from J, with 12 bases between. Germline V lookup: CDR1 SGHTA, CDR2 FQGTGA. The CDR3, as DNA: TGTGCCAGCAGCTTGGGGCAGGGGAACACAGATACGCAGTATTTT. Translation gives CASSLGQGNTDTQYF.

The table lists this clonotype with many counts. The chain employs TRBV4-1 and TRBJ2-5, with D unresolved. Germline assignment: CDR1 MGHRA and CDR2 YSYEKL. The CDR3 runs to 16 residues. V shed 2 bases and J shed 2 bases, with 15 bases lying between them. This CDR3 is CASSQLGLTIQETQYF. In DNA form, the CDR3 reads TGCGCCAGCAGCCAATTAGGTCTGACCATTCAAGAGACCCAGTACTTC.

This clonotype was recorded many times. This chain joins TRBV7-9 and TRBJ1-2, with D tentatively TRBD1 (6 bases). V was trimmed by 0 bases and J by 4 bases, leaving 9 bases between them. This CDR3 is 14 amino acids long. Germline V gene lookup returns CDR1 SEHNR and CDR2 FQNEAQ (reference sequence). CDR3 sequence reads: CASSLARGGYGYTF. CDR3 nucleotides: TGTGCCAGCAGCTTAGCAAGGGGGGGCTATGGCTACACCTTC.

This clonotype appeared a few times. J is TRBJ1-1 and V is TRBV5-1, with D unclear. The CDR3 consists of 14 residues. CDR1 is SGHRS and CDR2 is YFSETQ in the germline V gene. V gave up 5 bases and J gave up 4 bases, with 15 bases separating them. This CDR3 is CASRMGLMGTEAFF. In DNA form, the CDR3 reads TGCGCCAGCAGGATGGGGTTGATGGGCACTGAAGCTTTCTTT. Variable domain in full (rest from reference TRBV5-1 and TRBJ1-1): KAGVTQTPRYLIKTRGQQVTLSCSPISGHRSVSWYQQTPGQGLQFLFEYFSETQRNKGNFPGRFSGRQFSNSRSEMNVSTLELGDSALYLCASRMGLMGTEAFFGQGTRLTVV.

This clonotype was counted only a few times. The rearrangement uses TRBV5-1 and TRBJ1-2; 9 bases align to TRBD1. This CDR3 spans 15 amino acids. Germline V gene data show CDR1 as SGHRS and CDR2 as YFSETQ. V dropped 0 bases and J dropped 3; count of bases not matched to a gene: 3. CDR3 bases: TGCGCCAGCAGCTTGGCCACAGGGGGCGACTATGGCTACACCTTC. Encoded protein: CASSLATGGDYGYTF.

The gene calls are TRBV2 and TRBJ2-7; D is unclear. The V end lost 6 bases, the J end lost 4 bases, and 10 bases lay between the germline ends. Germline V gene lookup returns CDR1 SNHLY and CDR2 FYNNEI. The CDR3 has 12 residues. CDR3 in amino acids: CASSVQWYEQYV. CDR3 DNA: TGTGCCAGCAGCGTCCAATGGTACGAGCAGTACGTC.

This clonotype was picked up a small number of times. The gene calls are TRBV4-1 and TRBJ2-1; the match to TRBD2 covers 13 bases. Germline CDR1 reads MGHRA; CDR2 reads YSYEKL. Trimming cost V 0 bases and J 10 bases; bases outside gene matches: 12. The CDR3 is 18 residues long. This CDR3 is CASSQDSLTSGGVREQFF. The CDR3 DNA sequence: TGCGCCAGCAGCCAAGATAGCCTCACTAGCGGGGGGGTTCGGGAGCAGTTCTTC.

This clonotype was seen more than once but under ten times. The J gene is TRBJ2-3, the V gene TRBV24-1, with D uncertain. V lost 4 bases and J 2 bases, leaving 3 bases between the germline ends. Per germline, CDR1 KGHDR and CDR2 SFDVKD. This CDR3 has 12 amino acids. The CDR3 loop reads CATSDFTDTQYF. The CDR3 nucleotides read TGTGCCACCAGTGACTTCACAGATACGCAGTATTTT.

This clonotype was recorded many times. The chain has TRBV27 and TRBJ1-5, with no clear D. V gave up 3 bases and J gave up 2 bases, with 8 bases separating them. Germline V gene lookup returns CDR1 MNHEY and CDR2 SMNVEV (reference sequence). The CDR3 totals 14 residues. The CDR3 region is CASSFTLGNQPQHF. CDR3 bases: TGTGCCAGCAGTTTTACGCTAGGCAATCAGCCCCAGCATTTT.

This clonotype was counted many times. The chain joins TRBV5-5 to TRBJ2-5; D is uncertain. Per germline, CDR1 SGHKS and CDR2 YYEKEE (reference sequence). V was pared by 0 bases and J by 2 bases, with 5 bases between. This CDR3 comprises 13 residues. This CDR3 is CASSLARQETQYF. CDR3 coding DNA: TGTGCCAGCAGCTTGGCCAGACAAGAGACCCAGTACTTC.